This TCR beta chain stems from a study of beta chain features in type 1 diabetes. Germline CDR1 and CDR2: SGHRS and YFSETQ. This CDR3 is built from 16 residues. With V trimmed by 2 bases and J by 4 bases, 8 bases remained unmatched. The authors reverse transcribed all of the isolated RNA, so sequencing captured expressed TCRB transcripts. Produced via immunoSEQ multiplex PCR; TCRdb's table is partial and in-frame only. The table has hundreds of thousands of clones, roughly an eighth seen once. Notes on the study in general: All four CD4+ subsets of Type 1 diabetes patients contained TCRB CDR3s that were moderately but significantly shorter.

In the case of this clone: Its antigen remains unknown.

The chain is built from TRBV5-1 and TRBJ2-1, with TRBD1 matching over 8 bases. The clonotype originates from a man aged 25-45 years with type 1 diabetes. Sequenced: naive CD4+ T cells from blood. CDR3 amino acids: CASSLLPGGSYNEQFF. For the CDR3, the DNA is TGCGCCAGCAGCTTACTACCAGGGGGCTCTTACAATGAGCAGTTCTTC.